This T cell receptor (beta chain) emerged from a study of OX40 agonist ivuxolimab in advanced cancers. Findings of the study overall: Normalized T-cell clonal expansion was also low in a subset of nonresponders.

Assay used: immunoSEQ multiplex PCR; TCRdb lists only in-frame clones, some missing. The sample contains 40,000 to 55,000 clones, 88% of which appear only once. With regard to this clone: What it recognizes is unknown.

Germline CDR1 SGHDT, CDR2 YYEEEE. The CDR3 runs to 14 residues. The trim removed 0 bases at V and 12 bases at J, leaving 9 bases unmatched. The sample in question was CD4+ or CD8+ T cells sorted from blood, obtained in a trial of the OX40 agonist ivuxolimab. The origin of this receptor is an adult with an advanced solid tumor such as melanoma, head and neck, liver or kidney cancer. The chain carries TRBV5-6 and TRBJ1-1; 9 bases fit TRBD1. This CDR3 reads CASSLVSTGGLSFF. The DNA for the CDR3 is TGTGCCAGCAGCTTGGTTAGTACAGGGGGCTTGTCTTTCTTT.